These 18 T cell receptor beta chains share one sample of origin, sequenced in a study of T cell changes during pregnancy in multiple sclerosis. Here immunoSEQ multiplex PCR was the method, and the copy in TCRdb shows in-frame clones only, minus some. The sample contains around 130,000 clones, approximately 95% of which appear only once. The source was peripheral blood, collected before pregnancy. These TCRs come from a female donor with multiple sclerosis, enrolled in a pregnancy study.

The DNA for the CDR3 is TGTGCCAGCAGCCCCGACGGGACTAACTATGGCTACACCTTC. Its translation is CASSPDGTNYGYTF. V usage is TRBV7-2 and J usage is TRBJ1-2, with no clear D. The germline V and J ends were trimmed by 5 bases and 0 bases, with 10 bases remaining between them. CDR1 is SGHTA, CDR2 FQGNSA, per germline. This CDR3 has 14 residues.

The V and J genes are TRBV28 and TRBJ1-3; maybe TRBD1 (5 bases). Trimming took 3 bases from V and 0 from J, leaving 9 bases between them. Germline V gives CDR1 MDHEN, CDR2 SYDVKM. The CDR3 has 15 amino acids. The chain's CDR3 is CASSFQGLSGNTIYF. CDR3 nucleotide sequence: TGTGCCAGCAGTTTTCAGGGACTCTCTGGAAACACCATATATTTT.

This chain connects TRBV18 to TRBJ1-4; 9 nucleotides align to TRBD1. CDR3 size: 14 residues. V was clipped by 3 bases and J by 8 bases; unmatched bases: 4. Germline values: CDR1 KGHSH, CDR2 LQKENI. The CDR3 sequence: CASSPRTGDEKLFF. The CDR3 DNA follows: TGTGCCAGCTCACCCCGGACAGGGGACGAAAAACTGTTTTTT.

This chain connects TRBV7-9 to TRBJ2-3, with D perhaps matching TRBD1 (6 bases). Germline V gene data show CDR1 as SEHNR and CDR2 as FQNEAQ (reference sequence). The ends were cut back, 0 bases at V and 0 bases at J, with 10 bases in the middle. This CDR3 is built from 16 residues. The CDR3 is CASSLAQGLSTDTQYF. In nucleotides, the CDR3 is TGTGCCAGCAGCTTAGCGCAGGGGCTAAGCACAGATACGCAGTATTTT. The whole variable domain, remainder taken from reference TRBV7-9 and TRBJ2-3, is DTGVSQNPRHKITKRGQNVTFRCDPISEHNRLYWYRQTLGQGPEFLTYFQNEAQLEKSRLLSDRFSAERPKGSFSTLEIQRTEQGDSAMYLCASSLAQGLSTDTQYFGPGTRLTVL.

The chain uses TRBV6-5 and TRBJ1-5; 7 nucleotides line up with TRBD1. V dropped 7 bases and J dropped 7; count of bases not matched to a gene: 13. The CDR3 runs 15 residues. The germline CDR1 and CDR2 sequences are MNHEY and SVGAGI. CDR3 region: CASNLPPGGGQPQHF. The CDR3 bases are TGTGCCAGCAACCTTCCTCCAGGGGGTGGGCAGCCCCAGCATTTT.

The rearrangement uses TRBV11-2 and TRBJ2-1; weak D call: TRBD2 (6 bases). The CDR3 is 14 residues long. Between the trimmed V and J ends, which lost 5 bases and 1 base, there was a span of 9 bases. Germline-derived CDR1 and CDR2 are SGHAT and FQNNGV. CDR3 bases: TGTGCCAGCAGCCAAAGCGGGTCCTACAATGAGCAGTTCTTC. It codes for CASSQSGSYNEQFF.

This rearrangement joins TRBV11-2 to TRBJ1-5; tentatively, D is TRBD1 (6 bases). The CDR3 is 14 residues long. Germline assignment: CDR1 SGHAT and CDR2 FQNNGV. Trimming pared 5 bases from V and 10 bases from J, leaving 18 bases between. CDR3 nucleotides: TGTGCCAGCAGCACAGGGCAGACTCGAGACCCCCAGCATTTT. This encodes CASSTGQTRDPQHF.

V gene TRBV28 combines with J gene TRBJ2-3; possible D gene TRBD1, 6 bases. CDR3 length: 14 residues. Trimming took off 2 bases at V and 0 bases at J, with 6 bases between the two ends. Germline-derived CDR1 and CDR2 are MDHEN and SYDVKM. The CDR3 here is CASSLTGSTDTQYF. The CDR3 DNA reads TGTGCCAGCAGTTTAACAGGGAGCACAGATACGCAGTATTTT.

The V call is TRBV5-1, the J call TRBJ2-1, with 7 bases identical to TRBD2. Germline lookup yields CDR1 SGHRS and CDR2 YFSETQ. V shed 0 bases and J 0 bases; nucleotides not matched to a gene: 6. This CDR3 is 17 amino acids long. The CDR3 DNA is TGCGCCAGCAGCTTGGCCCCCGCGGGGGTCTCCTACAATGAGCAGTTCTTC. Translation: CASSLAPAGVSYNEQFF.

This CDR3 reads CASSVDPGMNPTRLNTEAFF. The CDR3 DNA reads as TGTGCCAGCAGCGTAGATCCGGGGATGAATCCCACCCGCCTGAACACTGAAGCTTTCTTT. The V call is TRBV9, the J call TRBJ1-1; D gene uncertain. The CDR3 consists of 20 residues. Germline CDR1 reads SGDLS; CDR2 reads YYNGEE. Trimming took 0 bases from V and 0 from J, leaving 24 bases between them.

The V gene is TRBV5-1, the J gene TRBJ2-1; 15 bases fit TRBD2. J was trimmed by 7 bases and V by 4 bases; bases with no gene match: 3. The CDR3 spans 15 residues. Per germline, CDR1 SGHRS and CDR2 YFSETQ. In DNA, the CDR3 is TGCGCCAGCAGCCCTGGACTAGCGGGGGGGAATGAGCAGTTCTTC. Translation: CASSPGLAGGNEQFF. Full variable domain (outside the CDR3, taken from reference TRBV5-1 and TRBJ2-1): KAGVTQTPRYLIKTRGQQVTLSCSPISGHRSVSWYQQTPGQGLQFLFEYFSETQRNKGNFPGRFSGRQFSNSRSEMNVSTLELGDSALYLCASSPGLAGGNEQFFGPGTRLTVL.

The gene calls are TRBV30 and TRBJ2-7; 9 positions match TRBD1. CDR3 length: 15 amino acids. Germline lookup yields CDR1 GTSNPN and CDR2 SVGIG (reference sequence). V was clipped by 1 base and J by 2 bases; unmatched bases: 6. CDR3 DNA sequence: TGTGCCTGGAGTGAGCAGACAGGGGGGGCCTACGAGCAGTACTTC. Protein sequence: CAWSEQTGGAYEQYF.

The rearrangement joins TRBV4-1 to TRBJ2-1, with D maybe TRBD2 (5 bases). The CDR3 has 14 amino acids. The V gene's germline CDR1 is MGHRA and CDR2 YSYEKL. V dropped 6 bases and J dropped 5 bases, with 14 bases sitting between them. CDR3 sequence reads: CASSPTQRNNEQFF. For the CDR3, the DNA is TGCGCCAGCAGTCCTACTCAGCGGAACAATGAGCAGTTCTTC.

The chain recombines TRBV5-1 with TRBJ1-2; TRBD1 agrees at 8 bases. There are 14 residues in the CDR3. The germline V gene encodes CDR1 SGHRS and CDR2 YFSETQ. Germline trimming cut 4 bases from V and 10 bases from J; bases unmatched to any gene: 12. CDR3 region: CASSIRTGSGIYTF. The CDR3 DNA reads TGCGCCAGCAGCATTAGGACAGGGAGCGGGATCTACACCTTC.

The J gene is TRBJ2-3, the V gene TRBV7-9; 8 positions match TRBD1. CDR1 is SEHNR, CDR2 FQNEAQ, per germline (reference sequence). V shed 6 bases, J shed 2 bases, and the junction held 10 bases outside the gene matches. CDR3 length: 16 residues. In DNA form, the CDR3 reads TGTGCCAGCAGAGGACGCCGGGACAGGACCACAGATACGCAGTATTTT. It yields the protein CASRGRRDRTTDTQYF.

This chain connects TRBV6-5 to TRBJ1-1; TRBD1 is a possible D gene (5 bases). The CDR3 runs 13 residues. The V gene lost 6 bases and the J gene lost 1 base, with 9 bases spanning the gap. Per the germline V gene, CDR1 is MNHEY and CDR2 is SVGAGI. The CDR3 DNA is TGTGCCAGCAGGCCAGGGTGGAACACTGAAGCTTTCTTT. It specifies CASRPGWNTEAFF.

In this sample, this clone turned up once. The chain has TRBV5-1 and TRBJ1-4, with D unclear. The V end lost 1 base, the J end lost 6 bases, and 13 bases lay between the germline ends. The CDR3 contains 15 residues. Germline V CDR1 and CDR2: SGHRS, YFSETQ. In DNA form, the CDR3 reads TGCGCCAGCAGCTTGAGAGGAGGGAAGGATGAAAAACTGTTTTTT. Amino acid sequence: CASSLRGGKDEKLFF. The whole variable domain, filled in from reference TRBV5-1 and TRBJ1-4, reads KAGVTQTPRYLIKTRGQQVTLSCSPISGHRSVSWYQQTPGQGLQFLFEYFSETQRNKGNFPGRFSGRQFSNSRSEMNVSTLELGDSALYLCASSLRGGKDEKLFFGSGTQLSVL.

This chain joins TRBV18 and TRBJ1-5; 7 positions match TRBD1. Germline lookup yields CDR1 KGHSH and CDR2 LQKENI. The junction had 5 bases not matched to a gene; V was cut back by 6 bases and J by 3 bases. This CDR3 is 14 amino acids long. CDR3 bases: TGTGCCAGCTCCCCGGGACAGATCAATCAGCCCCAGCATTTT. It is translated as CASSPGQINQPQHF.